Listed here are 14 T cell receptor beta chains from one sample, sequenced in a study of cytomegalovirus exposure and HLA in healthy donors. PCR amplification relied on 60 Vbeta primers (plus 13 Jbeta primers). Generated by immunoSEQ multiplex PCR, the TCRdb table keeps only in-frame clones and is missing some. The repertoire holds about 120,000 clones, 75% to 90% seen once, with about 2% in the top ten. Sequencing used PBMCs. The receptors here all came from a man aged 25-45 years in good health and CMV-seronegative.

This chain joins TRBV7-9 and TRBJ1-5; D remains ambiguous. The CDR3 covers 16 residues. Germline CDR1 and CDR2: SEHNR and FQNEAQ (reference sequence). Trimming took off 1 base at V and 1 base at J, with 11 bases between the two ends. CDR3 loop: CASSLGTPRSNQPQHF. Written as DNA, the CDR3 is TGTGCCAGCAGCTTAGGGACTCCGAGGAGCAATCAGCCCCAGCATTTT.

The gene calls are TRBV21-1 and TRBJ1-1; the D call of TRBD1 is as the table states it, not checked on the DNA. TRBV21-1 is a pseudogene segment. CDR3 size: 15 residues. DNA of the CDR3: TGTGCCAGCAGCATAAAGGGCAGGGTGAAGACTGAAGCTTTCTTT. Translated: CASSIKGRVKTEAFF.

This clone turned up a few times. The chain couples TRBV5-1 to TRBJ2-3; 9 bases match TRBD1. This CDR3 has 15 residues. The V segment lost 0 bases and the J segment 4 bases; nucleotides outside the gene matches: 3. The germline V gene has CDR1 SGHRS and CDR2 YFSETQ. DNA of the CDR3: TGCGCCAGCAGCTTGGGGGACAGGGACGCAGATACGCAGTATTTT. It translates to CASSLGDRDADTQYF.

Notes on this clone: The junction and the germline gene differ at one end; a read error may be behind it. The chain combines TRBV5-1 with TRBJ2-6, with D possibly TRBD1 on 5 matching bases. Germline lookup yields CDR1 SGHRS and CDR2 YFSETQ. CDR3 size: 17 residues. The CDR3 sequence is CASSLEPVGSGANGLTF. As DNA, the CDR3 is TGCGCCAGCAGCTTGGAACCAGTTGGGTCTGGGGCCAACGGCCTGACTTTC. The whole variable domain, remainder taken from reference TRBV5-1 and TRBJ2-6, is KAGVTQTPRYLIKTRGQQVTLSCSPISGHRSVSWYQQTPGQGLQFLFEYFSETQRNKGNFPGRFSGRQFSNSRSEMNVSTLELGDSALYLCASSLEPVGSGANGLTFGAGSRLTVL.

This clone was counted between two and nine times. This chain joins TRBV7-9 and TRBJ2-7; TRBD1 matches 10 bases. This CDR3 region has 16 residues. Germline V gene sequence: CDR1 SEHNR, CDR2 FQNEAQ (reference sequence). Germline trimming cut 5 bases from V and 1 base from J; bases unmatched to any gene: 8. CDR3 nucleotide sequence: TGTGCCAGCAGCGTAAAACCGGGACAGGGGTCCTACGAGCAGTACTTC. It encodes CASSVKPGQGSYEQYF.

The chain uses TRBV5-4 and TRBJ2-5, with 8 bases identical to TRBD2. Germline CDR1 is SGHNT and CDR2 is YYREEE (reference sequence). V was pared by 2 bases and J by 2 bases, with 5 bases of the junction left unmatched. This CDR3 has 15 residues. The CDR3 loop reads CASSFGGGQQETQYF. As DNA, the CDR3 is TGTGCCAGCAGCTTTGGCGGGGGGCAACAAGAGACCCAGTACTTC.

This clone was recorded once. The rearrangement links TRBV2 to TRBJ2-1, with D perhaps TRBD2 (6 bases). The CDR3 is 18 residues long. Looked up from germline, CDR1 is SNHLY and CDR2 is FYNNEI. Trimming removed 1 base from V and 3 bases from J, with 19 bases in between. Here the CDR3 reads CASSEGLGLARFYNEQFF. DNA for the CDR3: TGTGCCAGCAGTGAAGGACTTGGCCTAGCGCGGTTCTACAATGAGCAGTTCTTC.

The chain employs TRBV5-8 and TRBJ2-7; D is perhaps TRBD1 (5 bases). Trimming cost V 4 bases and J 2 bases, with 16 bases left between them. The CDR3 runs 15 residues. Germline CDR1 and CDR2: SGHTS and YDEGEE. CDR3 loop: CASSPSGRVAYEQYF. In DNA form, the CDR3 reads TGTGCCAGCAGCCCTTCAGGCAGGGTGGCCTACGAGCAGTACTTC.

This clone was found once. The chain joins TRBV6-5 to TRBJ1-2, with D perhaps TRBD1 (6 bases). CDR3 size: 14 residues. The V end lost 5 bases, the J end lost 6 bases, and 16 bases lay between the germline ends. The germline CDR1 and CDR2 sequences are MNHEY and SVGAGI. The CDR3 spells CASSALGGLDGYTF. DNA of the CDR3: TGTGCCAGCAGTGCCTTGGGGGGGCTGGATGGCTACACCTTC.

The genes are TRBV7-9 and TRBJ2-5, with 7 bases aligning to TRBD1. The J call may be incorrect, as the DNA end agrees better with TRBJ2-7. The CDR3 spans 14 residues. Germline V gene data show CDR1 as SEHNR and CDR2 as FQNEAQ (reference sequence). CDR3 residues: CASSLGTGVYEQYF. The CDR3 DNA reads TGTGCCAGCAGCTTAGGCACAGGGGTCTACGAGCAGTACTTC.

The chain has TRBV28 and TRBJ2-3; 7 bases line up with TRBD1. With 6 bases clipped from V and 0 bases from J, the junction kept 9 bases outside the gene matches. Germline V gives CDR1 MDHEN, CDR2 SYDVKM. This CDR3 has 16 residues. The DNA of the CDR3 is TGTGCCAGCAGCCCACCTACAGGGGCTAGCACAGATACGCAGTATTTT. It translates to CASSPPTGASTDTQYF. The full variable domain, in which reference TRBV28 and TRBJ2-3 provide the parts outside the CDR3, is DVKVTQSSRYLVKRTGEKVFLECVQDMDHENMFWYRQDPGLGLRLIYFSYDVKMKEKGDIPEGYSVSREKKERFSLILESASTNQTSMYLCASSPPTGASTDTQYFGPGTRLTVL.

The gene calls are TRBV28 and TRBJ2-2, with 8 bases lining up with TRBD1. Trimming took 9 bases from V and 5 from J; bases not matched to a gene: 8. Germline V gives CDR1 MDHEN, CDR2 SYDVKM. This CDR3 is 14 amino acids long. The CDR3 loop is CASYRTGKTGELFF. DNA for the CDR3: TGTGCCAGTTACCGGACAGGGAAGACCGGGGAGCTGTTTTTT. Combining the CDR3 with reference TRBV28 and TRBJ2-2 gives the whole variable domain DVKVTQSSRYLVKRTGEKVFLECVQDMDHENMFWYRQDPGLGLRLIYFSYDVKMKEKGDIPEGYSVSREKKERFSLILESASTNQTSMYLCASYRTGKTGELFFGEGSRLTVL.

This clone was seen a single time. The chain is built from TRBV27 and TRBJ2-1, with TRBD1 matching 10 bases. The trim removed 2 bases at V and 10 bases at J, leaving 8 bases unmatched. The CDR3 totals 15 residues. The germline CDR1 and CDR2 sequences are MNHEY and SMNVEV (reference sequence). CDR3 nucleotides: TGTGCCAGCAGTTTACCACGGGACAGGGGAGGGGAGCAGTTCTTC. Protein sequence: CASSLPRDRGGEQFF.

V usage is TRBV11-2 and J usage is TRBJ2-5, with a possible D match to TRBD1 (7 bases). This CDR3 contains 15 residues. V was cut by 5 bases and J by 4 bases, with 17 bases left in between. The germline gives CDR1 SGHAT, CDR2 FQNNGV. CDR3 DNA sequence: TGTGCCAGCAGCCGCCAGGGGGGACACGGAGAGACCCAGTACTTC. This codes for CASSRQGGHGETQYF.